The 32 T cell receptor beta chains below were found in one sample sequenced in a study of blood T cells in healthy people across ages. A J-beta primer mix and a sample-barcoded 5' primer were used in a second PCR of about 7 to 12 cycles. TCRdb itself ran the 5' RACE reads through MiXCR, one entry per CDR3 protein. This sample has some 900,000 distinct CDR3 sequences; about 44% occur once, and the top ten carry 10% to 15%. Sequencing used blood. All receptors come from a man aged 25 to 40 in good health.

The table lists this clonotype with a count of one. The chain joins TRBV29-1 to TRBJ2-5; D is uncertain. Germline assignment: CDR1 SQVTM and CDR2 ANQGSEA. V shed 5 bases and J shed 1 base, with 8 bases lying between them. The length of the CDR3 is 12 residues. The CDR3 bases are TGCAGCGTTTCTCGGACCCAAGAGACCCAGTACTTC. This sequence encodes CSVSRTQETQYF.

The chain combines TRBV12-3 or TRBV12-4 with TRBJ1-6; D is unclear. The length of the CDR3 is 14 residues. With 1 base removed from V and 12 bases from J, the gap between germline ends came to 13 bases. Here the CDR3 reads CASSLGLYEEPLHF. The CDR3 DNA is TGTGCCAGCAGTTTAGGCCTCTATGAGGAACCCCTCCACTTT.

In the case of this clonotype: One end of the junction fails to match germline, which may point to a read error. The chain employs TRBV7-9 and TRBJ2-1, with 9 bases identical to TRBD1. The CDR3 has 15 amino acids. The germline V gene has CDR1 SEHNR and CDR2 FQNEAQ (reference sequence). The CDR3 DNA follows: TGTGCCTCACAGCGTACAGGGGGCTCCTACGATGAGCAGTTCTTC. It codes for CASQRTGGSYDEQFF.

The chain links TRBV28 to TRBJ2-1; unclear D gene. Per the germline V gene, CDR1 is MDHEN and CDR2 is SYDVKM. The CDR3 runs to 14 residues. Trimming pared 3 bases from V and 6 bases from J, leaving 12 bases between. The chain's CDR3 is CASSFLGSSNEQFF. The CDR3 region has the DNA TGTGCCAGCAGTTTCCTGGGGTCAAGCAATGAGCAGTTCTTC.

The rearrangement joins TRBV30 to TRBJ2-7, with D hard to call. Germline CDR1 and CDR2: GTSNPN and SVGIG (reference sequence). This CDR3 is 13 amino acids long. The germline V and J ends were trimmed by 1 base and 2 bases, with 9 bases remaining between them. CDR3 DNA: TGTGCCTGGAGTGGCGGACCCACCTACGAGCAGTACTTC. It yields the protein CAWSGGPTYEQYF.

This clonotype was detected only a few times. CDR3 coding DNA: TGTGCCAGCAGTAAGGGACAGACCACCTACAATGAGCAGTTCTTC. It yields the protein CASSKGQTTYNEQFF. The chain carries TRBV6-2 or TRBV6-3 and TRBJ2-1, with TRBD1 identical over 7 bases. V shed 5 bases, J shed 2 bases, and the junction held 6 bases outside the gene matches. This CDR3 is 15 amino acids long. CDR1 is MNHEY and CDR2 is SVGEGT in the germline V gene.

This clonotype has only one observation. The chain joins TRBV5-1 to TRBJ2-1; TRBD1 agrees at 7 bases. Germline V gives CDR1 SGHRS, CDR2 YFSETQ. V dropped 2 bases and J dropped 4; count of bases not matched to a gene: 3. The CDR3 is 14 amino acids. The CDR3: CASSFDRAYNEQFF. The CDR3 bases are TGCGCCAGCAGCTTTGACAGGGCTTACAATGAGCAGTTCTTC.

This clonotype was counted at least ten times. This chain links TRBV25-1 with TRBJ1-4; TRBD1 agrees at 7 bases. Losses at the gene ends were 2 bases for V and 0 bases for J; bases not matched to a gene: 6. CDR3 length: 17 residues. Germline CDR1 and CDR2: MGHDK and SYGVNS. The CDR3 coding sequence is TGTGCCAGCAGTGAAAACAGGGGAGGTTCAACTAATGAAAAACTGTTTTTT. As protein: CASSENRGGSTNEKLFF.

In this sample, this clonotype turned up many times. The chain couples TRBV10-3 to TRBJ1-2; tentatively, D is TRBD1 (6 bases). The CDR3 has 13 amino acids. CDR1 is ENHRY and CDR2 is SYGVKD in the germline V gene. Trimming took off 6 bases at V and 3 bases at J, with 11 bases between the two ends. The CDR3 bases are TGTGCCATCAGCGGACAGCAGGACTATGGCTACACCTTC. Translating it yields CAISGQQDYGYTF.

The chain has TRBV7-2 and TRBJ1-3; maybe TRBD1 (5 bases). The CDR3 has 14 amino acids. Germline assignment: CDR1 SGHTA and CDR2 FQGNSA. The germline V and J ends were trimmed by 6 bases and 4 bases, with 13 bases remaining between them. This chain's CDR3 is CASRPQGSGNTIYF. CDR3 nucleotide sequence: TGTGCCAGCAGACCCCAGGGAAGCGGAAACACCATATATTTT.

This clonotype came up many times. This chain links TRBV6-2 or TRBV6-3 with TRBJ2-1, with 10 bases identical to TRBD2. CDR3 size: 15 residues. The germline V gene encodes CDR1 MNHEY and CDR2 SVGEGT. The trim removed 6 bases at V and 5 bases at J, leaving 7 bases unmatched. The CDR3 DNA reads TGTGCCAGCAGCCTCAGGACTAGCGGAAACAATGAGCAGTTCTTC. Encoded protein: CASSLRTSGNNEQFF.

J is TRBJ2-1 and V is TRBV28; 9 bases match TRBD2. From germline, CDR1 is MDHEN and CDR2 SYDVKM. The CDR3 is 15 residues long. Losses at the gene ends were 4 bases for V and 7 bases for J; bases not matched to a gene: 8. The CDR3 region has the DNA TGTGCCAGCAGTTCCGTGGGCGGGGGGGGAAATGAGCAGTTCTTC. Its protein product is CASSSVGGGGNEQFF.

The table lists this clonotype with a few counts. V gene TRBV7-6 combines with J gene TRBJ1-2; TRBD1 matches at 7 bases. The CDR3 spans 14 residues. After removal of 5 bases from V and 3 bases from J, the junction contained 6 bases not matched to a gene. Germline-derived CDR1 and CDR2 are SGHVS and FNYEAQ. The CDR3 sequence: CASSPETGYYGYTF. Here the CDR3 DNA reads TGTGCCAGCAGCCCAGAGACAGGGTACTATGGCTACACCTTC.

This clonotype has just a few counts. This rearrangement joins TRBV20-1 to TRBJ2-1; tentative D call: TRBD1 (5 bases). This CDR3 comprises 16 residues. Per the germline V gene, CDR1 is DFQATT and CDR2 is SNEGSKA (reference sequence). The ends were cut back, 0 bases at V and 3 bases at J, with 15 bases in the middle. In DNA, the CDR3 is TGCAGTGCTAGAGATGGCCGTGGGGCTTACTACAATGAGCAGTTCTTC. This gives the protein CSARDGRGAYYNEQFF.

The gene calls are TRBV27 and TRBJ1-5, with D possibly being TRBD1 (5 bases). Between the trimmed V and J ends, which lost 4 bases and 4 bases, there was a span of 17 bases. CDR3 length: 16 residues. Germline V CDR1 and CDR2: MNHEY, SMNVEV (reference sequence). Here the CDR3 DNA reads TGTGCCAGCAGTTCCGAAGTAGGGGCAGTTAATCAGCCCCAGCATTTT. Its translation is CASSSEVGAVNQPQHF.

The chain carries TRBV5-6 and TRBJ1-1; 10 bases fit TRBD1. The CDR3 has 15 amino acids. The V gene end was trimmed by 3 bases and the J gene end by 4 bases; junction bases not matched to a gene: 6. Germline CDR1 is SGHDT and CDR2 is YYEEEE. CDR3 bases: TGTGCCAGCAGCTGGGGACAGGGGATAAGCACTGAAGCTTTCTTT. Its translation is CASSWGQGISTEAFF.

The chain carries TRBV28 and TRBJ1-2; TRBD1 might be the D (5 bases). Germline V gene sequence: CDR1 MDHEN, CDR2 SYDVKM. V was cut by 1 base and J by 4 bases, with 16 bases left in between. The CDR3 contains 16 residues. The CDR3 sequence: CASSLSGGRDVYGYTF. The DNA for the CDR3 is TGTGCCAGCAGTTTATCCGGCGGCAGGGACGTCTATGGCTACACCTTC.

This clonotype showed up just a few times. The chain is built from TRBV9 and TRBJ1-3, with D possibly being TRBD1 (5 bases). CDR1 is SGDLS, CDR2 YYNGEE, per germline. The CDR3 is 17 amino acids. Trimming shortened V by 0 bases and J by 2 bases, and 15 bases separated the two germline ends. The CDR3 reads CASSVEPAVGAGNTIYF. In DNA form, the CDR3 reads TGTGCCAGCAGCGTAGAGCCGGCGGTAGGGGCTGGAAACACCATATATTTT.

This clonotype was detected many times. The CDR3 sequence is CASSQDGGFFTSTDTQYF. The CDR3, as DNA: TGTGCCAGCAGCCAAGACGGGGGGTTCTTCACTAGCACAGATACGCAGTATTTT. The rearrangement uses TRBV14 and TRBJ2-3, with TRBD2 matching 7 bases. Losses at the gene ends were 0 bases for V and 0 bases for J; bases not matched to a gene: 9. CDR1 is SGHDN and CDR2 is FVKESK in the germline V gene. This CDR3 is 18 amino acids long.

The CDR3 region is CASSQAGTGSEKLFF. In DNA form, the CDR3 reads TGTGCCAGCAGTCAGGCCGGGACAGGGAGCGAAAAACTGTTTTTT. The genes are TRBV4-2 and TRBJ1-4, with TRBD1 matching 9 bases. V dropped 6 bases and J dropped 8; count of bases not matched to a gene: 10. The CDR3 has 15 residues. Germline CDR1 LGHNA, CDR2 YNFKEQ.

The chain uses TRBV28 and TRBJ2-7, with TRBD1 matching over 9 bases. CDR1 is MDHEN, CDR2 SYDVKM, per germline. This CDR3 region has 15 residues. V trimming: 4 bases; J trimming: 5 bases; junction bases outside the gene matches: 9. The CDR3 region is CASSSLDRGRDEQYF. CDR3 DNA sequence: TGTGCCAGCAGTTCACTGGACAGGGGACGGGACGAGCAGTACTTC.

On this clonotype itself: A read error may account for a junction end that differs from germline. V gene TRBV7-9 combines with J gene TRBJ1-1; tentative D call: TRBD1 (6 bases). The CDR3 runs to 16 residues. The germline gives CDR1 SEHNR, CDR2 FQNEAQ (reference sequence). CDR3 bases: TGTGTCAGCAGTCCTCCTCCGACAGGCATGAACACTGAAGCTTTCTTT. Amino acid sequence: CVSSPPPTGMNTEAFF.

The rearrangement uses TRBV9 and TRBJ2-3; 11 bases agree with TRBD2. CDR3 length: 17 residues. J was trimmed by 0 bases and V by 0 bases; bases with no gene match: 3. Germline V gene data show CDR1 as SGDLS and CDR2 as YYNGEE. CDR3 bases: TGTGCCAGCAGCGTAGAACTAGCGGGGGTCAGCACAGATACGCAGTATTTT. It codes for CASSVELAGVSTDTQYF.

The chain carries TRBV24-1 and TRBJ2-1; D might be TRBD1 (5 bases). The V end lost 5 bases, the J end lost 4 bases, and 8 bases lay between the germline ends. Looked up from germline, CDR1 is KGHDR and CDR2 is SFDVKD. This CDR3 has 13 residues. The CDR3 is CATSVDSYNEQFF. CDR3 sequence (DNA): TGTGCCACCAGTGTAGACAGTTACAATGAGCAGTTCTTC.

The chain links TRBV25-1 to TRBJ2-7; D is undetermined. V was cut by 4 bases and J by 2 bases, with 15 bases left in between. The CDR3 is made up of 15 amino acids. CDR1 is MGHDK, CDR2 SYGVNS, per germline. CDR3: CASSAYSGLTYEQYF. The DNA for the CDR3 is TGTGCCAGCAGTGCATATTCGGGCCTTACCTACGAGCAGTACTTC.

The chain joins TRBV28 to TRBJ2-5; D is ambiguous. V lost 6 bases and J 11 bases, leaving 16 bases between the germline ends. The CDR3 covers 12 residues. CDR1 and CDR2 (germline): MDHEN, SYDVKM. In DNA, the CDR3 is TGTGCCAGCAGCTCCTCCATTACAAGGCAGTACTTC. It is translated as CASSSSITRQYF.

This clonotype was recorded many times. The rearrangement links TRBV6-4 to TRBJ2-1; 9 bases line up with TRBD2. The CDR3 is made up of 16 amino acids. The germline V gene encodes CDR1 MRHNA and CDR2 SNTAGT. V trimming: 3 bases; J trimming: 8 bases; junction bases outside the gene matches: 11. CDR3 protein: CASSDIGTSTIDEQFF. CDR3 DNA: TGTGCCAGCAGTGATATAGGGACTAGCACCATCGATGAGCAGTTCTTC.

This clonotype was observed a few times. This chain joins TRBV21-1 and TRBJ2-1; no DNA check was done on the table's D call, TRBD2. TRBV21-1 is a recognized pseudogene. This CDR3 contains 18 residues. CDR3 in DNA: TGTGCCAGCACCCCACTAGCGGGGGGGCCAGGGACCTACAATGAGCAGTTCTTC. Translated: CASTPLAGGPGTYNEQFF.

This chain's CDR3 is CASSLTPIQGVLSYEQYF. The CDR3 bases are TGCGCCAGCAGCTTGACCCCTATCCAGGGGGTCTTAAGCTACGAGCAGTACTTC. The rearrangement joins TRBV5-1 to TRBJ2-7; 7 bases line up with TRBD1. The CDR3 runs to 18 residues. Per the germline V gene, CDR1 is SGHRS and CDR2 is YFSETQ. Germline trimming cut 1 base from V and 3 bases from J; bases unmatched to any gene: 16.

This chain links TRBV12-3 or TRBV12-4 with TRBJ2-7, with D perhaps being TRBD1 or TRBD2 (5 bases each). Trimming cost V 5 bases and J 1 base, with 18 bases left between them. CDR3 size: 16 residues. The CDR3 DNA reads as TGTGCCAGCAGTCCCGGGACCGCTCGTGGATCCTACGAGCAGTACTTC. It yields the protein CASSPGTARGSYEQYF.

This chain joins TRBV29-1 and TRBJ2-2; D unresolved. There are 14 residues in the CDR3. The V and J ends lost 5 bases and 0 bases respectively, with 10 bases between them. From germline, CDR1 is SQVTM and CDR2 ANQGSEA. The CDR3 region has the DNA TGCAGCGTTTCAGGCCTAGCGAACACCGGGGAGCTGTTTTTT. It is translated as CSVSGLANTGELFF.

This clonotype was picked up a small number of times. The J gene is TRBJ2-4, the V gene TRBV4-2; unclear D gene. The DNA end is a closer match to TRBJ2-7, so the J assignment may be wrong. This CDR3 spans 15 amino acids. Germline V gene lookup returns CDR1 LGHNA and CDR2 YNFKEQ. The CDR3: CASSQDGQEPREQYF. Here the CDR3 DNA reads TGTGCCAGCAGCCAAGATGGCCAGGAACCTCGCGAGCAGTACTTC.